This T cell receptor beta chain is from a study of beta chain features in type 1 diabetes. The V end was cut by 5 bases, the J end by 1 base, with 14 bases between. Germline V gives CDR1 LNHDA, CDR2 SQIVND (reference sequence). This CDR3 is built from 15 residues. The study reverse transcribed the entire isolated RNA, so it sequenced expressed TCRB transcripts. Data came from immunoSEQ multiplex PCR; TCRdb stores just in-frame clones and leaves some out. The table has hundreds of thousands of clones, roughly a sixth seen once. The chain couples TRBV19 to TRBJ1-1; maybe TRBD1 (6 bases). Sequenced sample: naive CD4+ T cells from blood. The receptor was isolated from a man aged 18 to 29 in good health. The CDR3 protein is CASSSAGVGNTEAFF. Written as DNA, the CDR3 is TGTGCCAGTAGTTCTGCAGGGGTTGGGAACACTGAAGCTTTCTTT. Based on the CDR3 plus reference TRBV19 and TRBJ1-1, the full variable domain is DGGITQSPKYLFRKEGQNVTLSCEQNLNHDAMYWYRQDPGQGLRLIYYSQIVNDFQKGDIAEGYSVSREKKESFPLTVTSAQKNPTAFYLCASSSAGVGNTEAFFGQGTRLTVV.